Below are 2 T cell receptor beta chains sequenced from a single sample in a study of metastatic and nonmetastatic thyroid tumors. Every patient was untreated before thyroid surgery. Through MiXCR, TCRdb re-clonotyped the PCR reads. The sample includes tens of thousands of clones, 20% seen only once; the top ten take around 4%. Sequences were obtained from adjacent normal tissue. The receptors shown here come from a female donor with papillary thyroid cancer or a benign thyroid nodule (not recorded which). Some clones in this sample may be carry-over from other donors' samples.

Of note for this clone: The same CDR3 is also encoded by other DNA sequences in this sample. The chain links TRBV6-1 to TRBJ2-3; D unresolved. V was clipped by 3 bases and J by 9 bases, with 13 bases between them. This CDR3 has 13 amino acids. CDR1 and CDR2 from the germline V gene are MNHNS and SASEGT. CDR3 region: CASSDRGAVTQYF. In nucleotides, the CDR3 is TGTGCCAGCAGTGATCGCGGTGCCGTCACGCAGTATTTT.

In this sample, this clone is medium-sized (0.01 to 0.1%). The gene calls are TRBV28 and TRBJ2-7; 7 bases are shared with TRBD2. The CDR3 is made up of 15 amino acids. V lost 5 bases, J lost 4 bases, and 11 bases stayed unmatched. Germline V gene sequence: CDR1 MDHEN, CDR2 SYDVKM. CDR3 DNA: TGTGCCAGCAGTCCCAGGGCAGCGGGGAGATACGAGCAGTACTTC. The encoded protein is CASSPRAAGRYEQYF.